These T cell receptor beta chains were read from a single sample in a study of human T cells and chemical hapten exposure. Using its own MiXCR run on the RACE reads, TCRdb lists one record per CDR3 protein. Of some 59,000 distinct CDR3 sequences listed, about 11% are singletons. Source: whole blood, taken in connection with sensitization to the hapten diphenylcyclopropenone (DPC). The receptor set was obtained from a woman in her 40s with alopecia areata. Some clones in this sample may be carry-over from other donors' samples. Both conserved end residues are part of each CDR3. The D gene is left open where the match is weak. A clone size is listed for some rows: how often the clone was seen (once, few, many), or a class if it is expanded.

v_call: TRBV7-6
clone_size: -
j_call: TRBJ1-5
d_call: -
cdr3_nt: TGTGCCAGCAGCTTAGGGGGAGGCCAGCCCCAGCATTTT
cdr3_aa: CASSLGGGQPQHF

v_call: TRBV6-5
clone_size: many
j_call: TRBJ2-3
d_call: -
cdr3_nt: TGTGCCAGCAGTTCGTACTCTGTAGATACGCAGTATTTT
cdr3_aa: CASSSYSVDTQYF

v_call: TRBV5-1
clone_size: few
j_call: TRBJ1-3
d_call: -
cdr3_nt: TGCGCCAGCAGCTTGGCCTGGGGAACCGGAAACACCATATATTTT
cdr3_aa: CASSLAWGTGNTIYF

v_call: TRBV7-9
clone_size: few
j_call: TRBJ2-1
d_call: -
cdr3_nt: TGTGCCAGCAGCTTTAAGGATGAGCAGTTCTTC
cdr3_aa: CASSFKDEQFF

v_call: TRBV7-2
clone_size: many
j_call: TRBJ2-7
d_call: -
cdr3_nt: TGTGCCAGCAGCTTCTCGGCCGGGGAGTACGAGCAGTACTTC
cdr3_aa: CASSFSAGEYEQYF

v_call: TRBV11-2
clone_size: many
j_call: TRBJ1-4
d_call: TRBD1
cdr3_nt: TGTGCCAGCAGCTTAGAAGACTGGGCAGGGGGTCAAGAAAAACTGTTTTTT
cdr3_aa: CASSLEDWAGGQEKLFF

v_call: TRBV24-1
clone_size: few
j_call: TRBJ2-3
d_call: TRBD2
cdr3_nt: TGTGCCACCAGTGAAACAACTAGCGGGACAGATACGCAGTATTTT
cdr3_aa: CATSETTSGTDTQYF

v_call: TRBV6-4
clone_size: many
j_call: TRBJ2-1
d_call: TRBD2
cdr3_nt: TGTGCCAGCAGTGACTCACTGGGGCTAGCGGGGTACAATGAGCAGTTCTTC
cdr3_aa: CASSDSLGLAGYNEQFF

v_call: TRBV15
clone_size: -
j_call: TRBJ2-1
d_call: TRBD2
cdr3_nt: TGTGCCACCAGCAGAGCCTTTAGCGGGAGGGCCTTGGATGAGCAGTTCTTC
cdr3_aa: CATSRAFSGRALDEQFF

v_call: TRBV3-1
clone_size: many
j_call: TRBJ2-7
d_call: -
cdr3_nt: TGTGCCAGCAGCCATGGGGTCCACTCCTACGAGCAGTACTTC
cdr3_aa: CASSHGVHSYEQYF

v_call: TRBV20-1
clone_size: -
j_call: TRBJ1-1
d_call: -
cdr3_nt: TGCAGTGCTCGGGCGGCGGCGAACACTGAAGCTTTCTTT
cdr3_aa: CSARAAANTEAFF

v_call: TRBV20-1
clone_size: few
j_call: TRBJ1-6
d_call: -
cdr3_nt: TGCAGTGCTCCCCAGGGCCTTAATTCACCCCTCCACTTT
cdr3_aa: CSAPQGLNSPLHF

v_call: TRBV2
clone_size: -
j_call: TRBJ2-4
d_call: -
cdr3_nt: TGTGCCAGCAGTCTAAGGGCTAATGGAGCCAAAAACATTCAGTACTTC
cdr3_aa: CASSLRANGAKNIQYF

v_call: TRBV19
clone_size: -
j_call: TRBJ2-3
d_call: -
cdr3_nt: TGTGCCAGTAGTATAGATCGACAGCCCACAGATACGCAGTATTTT
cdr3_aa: CASSIDRQPTDTQYF

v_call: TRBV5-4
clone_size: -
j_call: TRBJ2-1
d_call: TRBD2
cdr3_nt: TGTGCCAGCAGCCCCGGGGGCACTAGCGGAAACAATGAGCAGTTCTTC
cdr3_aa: CASSPGGTSGNNEQFF

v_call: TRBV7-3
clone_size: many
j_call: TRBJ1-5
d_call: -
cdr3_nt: TGTGCCAGCAGCTTAAGGGTAGGGCAGCCCCAGCATTTT
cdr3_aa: CASSLRVGQPQHF

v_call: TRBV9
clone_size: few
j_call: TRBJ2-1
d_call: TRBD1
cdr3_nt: TGTGCCAGCAGCGTTCGGGACAGGGGTCCCTACAATGAGCAGTTCTTC
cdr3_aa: CASSVRDRGPYNEQFF

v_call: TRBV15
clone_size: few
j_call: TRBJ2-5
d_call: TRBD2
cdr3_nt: TGTGCCACCAGCAGAGTATCGGGAGGGCAAGAGACCCAGTACTTC
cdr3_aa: CATSRVSGGQETQYF

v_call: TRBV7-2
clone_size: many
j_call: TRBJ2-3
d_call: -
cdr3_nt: TGTGCCAGCAGCTTAACTTATGACCGTTCCCTCACAGATACGCAGTATTTT
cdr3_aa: CASSLTYDRSLTDTQYF

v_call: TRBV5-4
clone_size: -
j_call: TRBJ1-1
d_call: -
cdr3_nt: TGTGCCAGCAGCCCGCTCGTAAGGGGGGGGAACACTGAAGCTTTCTTT
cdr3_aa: CASSPLVRGGNTEAFF

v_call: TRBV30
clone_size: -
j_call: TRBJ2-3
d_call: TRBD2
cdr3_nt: TGTGCCTGGTCGGAACTAGCGGGAGTGGGAGATACGCAGTATTTT
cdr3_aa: CAWSELAGVGDTQYF

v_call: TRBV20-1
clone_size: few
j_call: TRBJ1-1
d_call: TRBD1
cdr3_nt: TGCAGTGCTGGCATGGGACAGCGGAACACTGAAGCTTTCTTT
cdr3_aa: CSAGMGQRNTEAFF

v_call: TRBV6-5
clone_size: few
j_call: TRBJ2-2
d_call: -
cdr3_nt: TGTGCCAGCAGTTACTCGAGGTTGAACACCGGGGAGCTGTTTTTT
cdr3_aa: CASSYSRLNTGELFF

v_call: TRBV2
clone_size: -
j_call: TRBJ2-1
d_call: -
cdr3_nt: TGTGCCAGCAGCAGGACTCAAACGAGCTCCTACAATGAGCAGTTCTTC
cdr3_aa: CASSRTQTSSYNEQFF

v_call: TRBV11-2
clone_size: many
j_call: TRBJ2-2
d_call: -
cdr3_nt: TGTGCCAGCAGCCGACAGGTGACCGGGGAGCTGTTTTTT
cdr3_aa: CASSRQVTGELFF